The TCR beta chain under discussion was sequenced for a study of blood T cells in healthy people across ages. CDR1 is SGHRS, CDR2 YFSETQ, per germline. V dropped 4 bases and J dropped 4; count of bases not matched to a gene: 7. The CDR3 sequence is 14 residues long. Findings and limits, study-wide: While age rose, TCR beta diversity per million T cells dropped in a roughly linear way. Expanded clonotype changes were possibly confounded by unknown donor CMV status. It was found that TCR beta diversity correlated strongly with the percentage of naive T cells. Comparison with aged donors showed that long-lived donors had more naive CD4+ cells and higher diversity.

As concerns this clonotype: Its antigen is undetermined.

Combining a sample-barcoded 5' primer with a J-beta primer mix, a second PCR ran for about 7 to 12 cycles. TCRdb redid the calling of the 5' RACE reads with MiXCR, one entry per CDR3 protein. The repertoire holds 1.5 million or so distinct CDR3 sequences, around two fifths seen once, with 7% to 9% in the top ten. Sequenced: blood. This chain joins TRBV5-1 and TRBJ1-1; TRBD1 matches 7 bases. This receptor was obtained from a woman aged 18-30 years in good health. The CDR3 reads CASSPGQVATEAFF. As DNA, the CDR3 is TGCGCCAGCAGCCCCGGACAGGTAGCCACTGAAGCTTTCTTT.